The 18 T cell receptor beta chains given below trace back to one sample, sequenced in a study of shared clonotypes between healthy human individuals. Produced via immunoSEQ multiplex PCR; TCRdb's table is partial and in-frame only. The sample lists 2 million to 2.5 million clones; approximately 96% were seen once. Sequenced: naive CD4+ T cells sorted from blood. Subset indicated: CD45RA+ positively selected. All receptors derive from a man aged 18-30 years in good health.

This chain joins TRBV11-2 and TRBJ1-6; 10 positions match TRBD1. J lost 7 bases, V lost 1 base, and 7 bases had no gene match. This CDR3 region has 17 residues. CDR1 SGHAT and CDR2 FQNNGV come from the germline V gene. The CDR3 spells CASSLGQGALGNSPLHF. Here the CDR3 DNA reads TGTGCCAGCAGCTTAGGACAGGGGGCCTTAGGAAATTCACCCCTCCACTTT.

The V gene is TRBV10-2, the J gene TRBJ2-5; D is ambiguous. The CDR3 consists of 13 residues. V was pared by 2 bases and J by 2 bases, with 6 bases between. The germline V gene encodes CDR1 WSHSY and CDR2 SAAADI. The CDR3 loop is CASSEGQQETQYF. CDR3 coding DNA: TGCGCCAGCAGTGAGGGGCAGCAAGAGACCCAGTACTTC.

V and J are TRBV27 and TRBJ1-4, with 7 bases aligning to TRBD1. V gave up 0 bases and J gave up 10 bases; unmatched junction bases: 14. This CDR3 is built from 17 residues. Germline lookup yields CDR1 MNHEY and CDR2 SMNVEV (reference sequence). CDR3 amino acids: CASSLSKGTGTVRKLFF. Here the CDR3 DNA reads TGTGCCAGCAGTTTATCGAAAGGGACCGGGACAGTCCGAAAACTGTTTTTT.

The rearrangement links TRBV29-1 to TRBJ2-1; 11 bases are shared with TRBD2. CDR1 is SQVTM and CDR2 is ANQGSEA in the germline V gene. With 4 bases clipped from V and 8 bases from J, the junction kept 4 bases outside the gene matches. The CDR3 is made up of 13 amino acids. The CDR3 region has the DNA TGCAGCGTTGCACTAGCGGGGGCGCATGAGCAGTTCTTC. It yields the protein CSVALAGAHEQFF.

A word on this clone: Other DNA sequences in the sample encode the same CDR3. The gene calls are TRBV7-6 and TRBJ2-5; D gene ambiguous. Trimming pared 0 bases from V and 1 base from J, leaving 0 bases between. This CDR3 has 12 residues. CDR1 and CDR2 from the germline V gene are SGHVS and FNYEAQ. CDR3 nucleotide sequence: TGTGCCAGCAGCTTAGCCCAAGAGACCCAGTACTTC. Translated, it gives CASSLAQETQYF.

With regard to this clone: The same CDR3 is also encoded by other DNA sequences in this sample. The V call is TRBV9, the J call TRBJ2-7, with 7 bases fitting TRBD2. V dropped 2 bases and J dropped 4; count of bases not matched to a gene: 9. CDR3 length: 15 amino acids. Germline assignment: CDR1 SGDLS and CDR2 YYNGEE. The CDR3 loop is CASSVTAGGVYEQYF. CDR3 DNA sequence: TGTGCCAGCAGCGTCACGGCTGGGGGGGTGTACGAGCAGTACTTC.

This clone came up once. Within the sample, other DNA sequences also encode this same CDR3. The genes are TRBV18 and TRBJ2-3; perhaps TRBD2 as D (6 bases). The germline V and J ends were trimmed by 3 bases and 0 bases, with 10 bases remaining between them. This CDR3 is built from 15 residues. The germline gives CDR1 KGHSH, CDR2 LQKENI. CDR3 residues: CASSPRGTSTDTQYF. The CDR3 DNA reads as TGTGCCAGCTCACCCCGCGGGACTAGCACAGATACGCAGTATTTT.

This clone has just one count. The chain uses TRBV1 and TRBJ1-4. TRBV1 corresponds to a pseudogene. This CDR3 region has 12 residues. The CDR3 region has the DNA TGCGCGCACGGGCAGAATAATGAAAAACTGTTTTTT. This codes for CAHGQNNEKLFF.

V usage is TRBV7-2 and J usage is TRBJ1-4, with a tentative D call TRBD1 (5 bases). The CDR3 spans 13 residues. Germline V gene data show CDR1 as SGHTA and CDR2 as FQGNSA. V lost 5 bases to trimming and J lost 8 bases, with 12 bases between them. CDR3 DNA sequence: TGTGCCAGCAGCGGGGACGGGCGGGAAAAACTGTTTTTT. This sequence encodes CASSGDGREKLFF.

The chain is built from TRBV28 and TRBJ1-2; weak D call: TRBD1 (5 bases). CDR1 MDHEN and CDR2 SYDVKM come from the germline V gene. Trimming cost V 7 bases and J 8 bases, with 14 bases left between them. This CDR3 region has 12 residues. The CDR3 coding sequence is TGTGCCAGCACTCCCGGGTGGGGCGGCTACACCTTC. Its protein is CASTPGWGGYTF.

This rearrangement joins TRBV7-6 to TRBJ2-5; no firm D call. Trimming left V 5 bases short and J 4 bases short, with 5 bases between. This CDR3 is 11 amino acids long. Germline V lookup: CDR1 SGHVS, CDR2 FNYEAQ. The DNA of the CDR3 is TGTGCCAGCAGCACCTCAGAGACCCAGTACTTC. This sequence encodes CASSTSETQYF.

The V call is TRBV6-5, the J call TRBJ2-4, with D perhaps matching TRBD2 (5 bases). Trimming left V 6 bases short and J 8 bases short, with 17 bases between. CDR1 and CDR2 from the germline V gene are MNHEY and SVGAGI. CDR3 size: 14 residues. This chain's CDR3 is CASRRGRGRDIQYF. The CDR3, as DNA: TGTGCCAGCAGGCGAGGACGAGGGCGAGACATTCAGTACTTC.

As concerns this clone: Other DNA sequences within the sample encode an identical CDR3. This chain connects TRBV20-1 to TRBJ2-2; D uncertain. This CDR3 spans 11 amino acids. Germline-derived CDR1 and CDR2 are DFQATT and SNEGSKA (reference sequence). V lost 5 bases and J lost 0, with 1 base in between. CDR3 loop: CSAANTGELFF. The CDR3 nucleotides read TGCAGTGCTGCGAACACCGGGGAGCTGTTTTTT.

In regard to this clone: Other DNA variants within this sample encode the same CDR3. The chain is built from TRBV7-2 and TRBJ2-7; the D gene could be TRBD1 or TRBD2 (5 bases each). Germline V gives CDR1 SGHTA, CDR2 FQGNSA. V was pared by 3 bases and J by 0 bases, with 9 bases between. The CDR3 sequence is 14 residues long. CDR3 residues: CASSFGGNSYEQYF. In DNA form, the CDR3 reads TGTGCCAGCAGCTTTGGGGGTAACTCCTACGAGCAGTACTTC.

This chain uses TRBV19 with TRBJ1-1; weak D call: TRBD1 (5 bases). CDR1 LNHDA and CDR2 SQIVND come from the germline V gene (reference sequence). The CDR3 totals 16 residues. V gave up 7 bases and J gave up 2 bases, with 20 bases separating them. The CDR3 bases are TGTGCCAGTACCTCGGGGGGACGTTTCGTAAACACTGAAGCTTTCTTT. This translates into CASTSGGRFVNTEAFF.

The chain joins TRBV7-9 to TRBJ1-4; 7 bases line up with TRBD1. J was trimmed by 8 bases and V by 4 bases; bases with no gene match: 7. The CDR3 has 14 amino acids. CDR1 and CDR2 from the germline V gene are SEHNR and FQNEAQ (reference sequence). CDR3 sequence reads: CASSSRQGLEKLFF. The CDR3 DNA reads as TGTGCCAGCAGCTCGCGACAGGGTTTGGAAAAACTGTTTTTT.

This clone was seen just once. The genes are TRBV5-4 and TRBJ2-2, with unresolved D. This CDR3 region has 14 residues. The germline V gene has CDR1 SGHNT and CDR2 YYREEE (reference sequence). V lost 0 bases, J lost 3 bases, and 6 bases lay in between. CDR3 sequence reads: CASSLVRDTGELFF. Written as DNA, the CDR3 is TGTGCCAGCAGCTTGGTACGGGACACCGGGGAGCTGTTTTTT. Complete variable domain (other parts from reference TRBV5-4 and TRBJ2-2): ETGVTQSPTHLIKTRGQQVTLRCSSQSGHNTVSWYQQALGQGPQFIFQYYREEENGRGNFPPRFSGLQFPNYSSELNVNALELDDSALYLCASSLVRDTGELFFGEGSRLTVL.

The V and J genes are TRBV18 and TRBJ1-6; tentative D call: TRBD1 (5 bases). Trimming stripped 3 bases from V and 3 bases from J, with 15 bases between. CDR1 is KGHSH and CDR2 is LQKENI in the germline V gene. The CDR3 has 17 residues. The CDR3 loop reads CASSPSRVHGYNSPLHF. For the CDR3, the DNA is TGTGCCAGCTCACCGAGCAGGGTCCACGGCTATAATTCACCCCTCCACTTT.